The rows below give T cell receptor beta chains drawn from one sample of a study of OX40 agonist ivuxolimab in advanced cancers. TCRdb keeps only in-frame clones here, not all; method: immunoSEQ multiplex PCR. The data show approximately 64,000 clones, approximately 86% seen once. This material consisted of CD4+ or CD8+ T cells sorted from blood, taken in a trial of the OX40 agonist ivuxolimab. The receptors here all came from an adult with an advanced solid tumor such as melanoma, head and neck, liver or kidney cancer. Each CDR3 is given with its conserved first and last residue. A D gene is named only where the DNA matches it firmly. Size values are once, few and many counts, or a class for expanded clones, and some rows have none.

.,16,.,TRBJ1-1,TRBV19,CASIGAARSMNTEAFF,TGTGCCAGTATAGGCGCCGCGAGGAGTATGAACACTGAAGCTTTCTTT
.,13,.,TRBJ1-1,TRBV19,CASSNQGYTEAFF,TGTGCCAGTAGTAATCAGGGGTATACTGAAGCTTTCTTT
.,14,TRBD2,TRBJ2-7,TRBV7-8,CASTRPGLPPEQYF,TGTGCCAGCACTCGACCGGGACTACCTCCCGAGCAGTACTTC
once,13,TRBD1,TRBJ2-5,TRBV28,CASSRQGAETQYF,TGTGCCAGCAGTCGCCAGGGGGCCGAGACCCAGTACTTC
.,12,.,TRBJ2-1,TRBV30,CAWRHRYNEQFF,TGTGCCTGGAGGCACAGGTACAATGAGCAGTTCTTC
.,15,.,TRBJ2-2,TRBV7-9,CASSLGAGENGELFF,TGTGCCAGCAGCTTAGGGGCAGGGGAAAACGGGGAGCTGTTTTTT
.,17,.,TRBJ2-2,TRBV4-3,CASSQSLNLWNTGELFF,TGCGCCAGCAGCCAATCTTTAAATCTTTGGAACACCGGGGAGCTGTTTTTT
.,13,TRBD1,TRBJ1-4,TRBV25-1,CASLGQGSGKLFF,TGTGCCAGCTTGGGACAGGGGTCTGGAAAACTGTTTTTT
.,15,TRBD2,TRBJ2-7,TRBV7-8,CASSLVPSGNYEQYF,TGTGCCAGCAGCTTAGTGCCTAGCGGGAACTACGAGCAGTACTTC
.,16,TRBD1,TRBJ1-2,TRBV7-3,CASSLTGGETNYGYTF,TGTGCCAGCAGCTTAACAGGGGGCGAAACTAACTATGGCTACACCTTC
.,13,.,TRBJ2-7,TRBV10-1,CASSEGTRYEQYF,TGCGCCAGCAGTGAGGGAACGCGCTACGAGCAGTACTTC
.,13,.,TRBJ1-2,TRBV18,CASSPRGWDGYTF,TGTGCCAGCTCACCGAGGGGATGGGATGGCTACACCTTC
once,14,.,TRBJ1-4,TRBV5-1,CASSLGPPGEKLFF,TGCGCCAGCAGCTTAGGGCCTCCAGGCGAAAAACTGTTTTTT
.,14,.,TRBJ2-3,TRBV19,CASSAAATRDTQYF,TGTGCCAGTAGTGCCGCCGCGACGAGAGATACGCAGTATTTT
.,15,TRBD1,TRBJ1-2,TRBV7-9,CASSLVVDRGGGYTF,TGTGCCAGCAGCTTAGTCGTGGACAGGGGCGGGGGCTACACCTTC
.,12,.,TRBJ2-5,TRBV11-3,CASSSQPGAQYF,TGTGCCAGCAGCTCACAACCGGGGGCCCAGTACTTC
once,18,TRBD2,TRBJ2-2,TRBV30,CAWGGLAGEFLRTGELFF,TGTGCCTGGGGCGGACTAGCGGGAGAGTTCCTGAGGACCGGGGAGCTGTTTTTT
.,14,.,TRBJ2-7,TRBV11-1,CASSLHSSEPGLYF,TGTGCCAGCAGCCTTCACTCCTCGGAACCCGGGTTATACTTC
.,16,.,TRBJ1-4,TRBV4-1,CASSQVPGRTNEKLFF,TGCGCCAGCAGCCAAGTACCGGGACGTACTAATGAAAAACTGTTTTTT
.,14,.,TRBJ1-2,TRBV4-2,CASSQVEGEGGYTF,TGTGCCAGCAGCCAAGTGGAGGGTGAAGGTGGCTACACCTTC
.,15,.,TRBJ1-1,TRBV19,CASSIIGQGSTEAFF,TGTGCCAGTAGTATCATTGGCCAGGGGAGCACTGAAGCTTTCTTT
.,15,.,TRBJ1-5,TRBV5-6,CASSLYKPSNQPQHF,TGTGCCAGCAGCTTGTACAAACCTAGCAATCAGCCCCAGCATTTT
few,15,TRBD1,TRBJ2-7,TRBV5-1,CASSIGQATFDEQYF,TGCGCCAGCAGCATCGGACAGGCCACGTTTGACGAGCAGTACTTC